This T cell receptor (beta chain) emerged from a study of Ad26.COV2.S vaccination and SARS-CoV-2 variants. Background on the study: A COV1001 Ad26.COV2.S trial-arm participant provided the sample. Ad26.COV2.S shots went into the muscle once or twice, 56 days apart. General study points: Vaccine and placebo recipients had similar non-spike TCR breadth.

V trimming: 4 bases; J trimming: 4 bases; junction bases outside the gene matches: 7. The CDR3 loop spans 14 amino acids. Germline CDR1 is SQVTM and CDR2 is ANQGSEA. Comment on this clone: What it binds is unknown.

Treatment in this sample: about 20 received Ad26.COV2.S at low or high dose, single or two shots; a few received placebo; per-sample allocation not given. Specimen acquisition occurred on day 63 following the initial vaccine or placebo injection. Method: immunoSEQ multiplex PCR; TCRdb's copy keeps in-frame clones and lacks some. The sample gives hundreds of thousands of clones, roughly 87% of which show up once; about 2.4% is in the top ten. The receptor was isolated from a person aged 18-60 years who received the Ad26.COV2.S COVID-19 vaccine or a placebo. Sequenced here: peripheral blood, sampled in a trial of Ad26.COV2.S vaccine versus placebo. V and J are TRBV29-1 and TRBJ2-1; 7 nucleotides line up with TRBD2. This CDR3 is CSVASTSAYNEQFF. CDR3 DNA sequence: TGCAGCGTTGCAAGCACTAGCGCATACAATGAGCAGTTCTTC.